The 6 T cell receptor beta chains presented below share a single source sample, sequenced in a study of T cell responses to AZD1222 COVID-19 vaccine listed by TCRdb under 2021. In light of the paper, this sample's time point label describes: about 28 days (+/-7) after the second vaccine dose. The library was built by means of the immunoSEQ multiplex PCR assay. TCRdb holds this immuneACCESS table with in-frame rearrangements only. Some clones are missing; in checked studies, unresolved V genes explain under half, and the rest has no known cause. This sample holds about 35,000 clones; just over 85% were observed only once. The top ten clones comprise 9.5% to 12% of the sample. The source was peripheral blood, collected 28 days after the second AZD1222 dose. These receptors were obtained from an adult who received the AZD1222 COVID-19 vaccine.

The CDR3 spells CASSALLAGGEDTQYF. CDR3 DNA sequence: TGTGCCAGCAGTGCCTTACTAGCGGGAGGAGAAGATACGCAGTATTTT. The V call is TRBV6-1, the J call TRBJ2-3, with 12 bases fitting TRBD2. This CDR3 is 16 amino acids long. The junction had 7 bases not matched to a gene; V was cut back by 4 bases and J by 5 bases. Germline loops: CDR1 MNHNS, CDR2 SASEGT.

The chain links TRBV3-1 (or the pseudogene TRBV3-2) to TRBJ1-4; 10 bases map to TRBD1. J gave up 8 bases and V 5 bases, and 8 bases lay outside the gene matches. The CDR3 runs 15 residues. In germline, CDR1 is LGHDT, CDR2 YNNKEL (reference sequence). This CDR3 reads CASSTRQGAREKLFF. As DNA, the CDR3 is TGTGCCAGCAGCACCCGACAGGGGGCGCGCGAAAAACTGTTTTTT.

The chain links TRBV10-3 to TRBJ2-1; 12 bases are shared with TRBD2. The CDR3 totals 15 residues. V was clipped by 2 bases and J by 9 bases; unmatched bases: 5. CDR1 is ENHRY, CDR2 SYGVKD, per germline. The CDR3 nucleotides are TGTGCCATCAGTGAGCCGACTAGCGGGAGAACTGAGCAGTTCTTC. As protein: CAISEPTSGRTEQFF.

V gene TRBV6-4 combines with J gene TRBJ2-3; possibly TRBD1 for D (5 bases). Deletions cut 4 bases from V and 2 bases from J, with 7 bases between. Germline values: CDR1 MRHNA, CDR2 SNTAGT. The CDR3 runs to 13 residues. The CDR3 reads CASSAGSTDTQYF. In DNA form, the CDR3 reads TGTGCCAGCAGTGCAGGGTCCACAGATACGCAGTATTTT.

The rearrangement joins TRBV7-2 to TRBJ2-7; 11 bases align to TRBD2. V trimming: 5 bases; J trimming: 5 bases; junction bases outside the gene matches: 8. Per the germline V gene, CDR1 is SGHTA and CDR2 is FQGNSA. CDR3 length equals 15 residues. For the CDR3, the DNA is TGTGCCAGCAGCCGCATAGCGGGGGGGCACGACGAGCAGTACTTC. It yields the protein CASSRIAGGHDEQYF.

The chain uses TRBV7-9 and TRBJ1-2; D ambiguous. The CDR3 loop spans 16 amino acids. The V and J ends lost 1 base and 7 bases respectively, with 19 bases between them. Germline CDR1 reads SEHNR; CDR2 reads FQNEAQ (reference sequence). The CDR3 DNA sequence: TGTGCCAGCAGCTTAGTTTCATACAAGGGAGCGGGTGGCTACACCTTC. It specifies CASSLVSYKGAGGYTF.